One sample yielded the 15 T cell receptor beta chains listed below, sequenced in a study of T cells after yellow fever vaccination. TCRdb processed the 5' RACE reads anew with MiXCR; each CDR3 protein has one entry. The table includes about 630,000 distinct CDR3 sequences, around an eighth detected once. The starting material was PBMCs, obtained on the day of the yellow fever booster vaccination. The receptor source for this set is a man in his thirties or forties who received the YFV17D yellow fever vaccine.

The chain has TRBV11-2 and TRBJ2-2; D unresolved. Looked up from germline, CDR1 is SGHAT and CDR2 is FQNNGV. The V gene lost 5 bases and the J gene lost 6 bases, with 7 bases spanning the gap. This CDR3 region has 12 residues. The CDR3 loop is CASSNQAGELFF. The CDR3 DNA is TGTGCCAGCAGCAACCAGGCCGGGGAGCTGTTTTTT.

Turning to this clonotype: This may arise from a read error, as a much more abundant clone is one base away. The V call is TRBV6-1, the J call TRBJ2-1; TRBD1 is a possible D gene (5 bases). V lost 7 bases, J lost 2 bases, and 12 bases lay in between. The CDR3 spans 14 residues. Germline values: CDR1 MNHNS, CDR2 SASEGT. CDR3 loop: CASMARETYNEQFF. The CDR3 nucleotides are TGTGCCAGCATGGCCAGGGAAACCTACAATGAGCAGTTCTTC.

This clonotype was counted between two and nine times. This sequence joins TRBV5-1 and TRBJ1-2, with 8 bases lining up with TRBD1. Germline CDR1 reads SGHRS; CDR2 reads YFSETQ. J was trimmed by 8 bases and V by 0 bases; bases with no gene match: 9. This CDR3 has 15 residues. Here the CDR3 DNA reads TGCGCCAGCAGCTTGGCCCAGACAGGGGCCGGCGGCTACACCTTC. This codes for CASSLAQTGAGGYTF.

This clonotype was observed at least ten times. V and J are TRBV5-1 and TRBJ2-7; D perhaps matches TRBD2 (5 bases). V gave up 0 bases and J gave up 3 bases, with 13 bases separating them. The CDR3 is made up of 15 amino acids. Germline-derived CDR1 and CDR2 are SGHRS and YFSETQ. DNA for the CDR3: TGCGCCAGCAGCTTGGGTTCCGGGAACTTCTACGAGCAGTACTTC. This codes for CASSLGSGNFYEQYF.

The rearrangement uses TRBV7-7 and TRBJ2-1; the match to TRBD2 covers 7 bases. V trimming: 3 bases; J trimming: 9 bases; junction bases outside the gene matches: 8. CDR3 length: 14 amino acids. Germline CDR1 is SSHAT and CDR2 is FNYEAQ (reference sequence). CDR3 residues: CASSFGGSSGEQFF. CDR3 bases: TGTGCCAGCAGCTTCGGCGGGAGTTCGGGTGAGCAGTTCTTC.

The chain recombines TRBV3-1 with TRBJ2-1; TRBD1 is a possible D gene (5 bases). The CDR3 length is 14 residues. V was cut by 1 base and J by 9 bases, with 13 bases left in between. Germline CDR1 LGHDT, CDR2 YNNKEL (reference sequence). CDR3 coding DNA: TGTGCCAGCAGCCAAGGCGCCAGCCAGGGTGAGCAGTTCTTC. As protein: CASSQGASQGEQFF.

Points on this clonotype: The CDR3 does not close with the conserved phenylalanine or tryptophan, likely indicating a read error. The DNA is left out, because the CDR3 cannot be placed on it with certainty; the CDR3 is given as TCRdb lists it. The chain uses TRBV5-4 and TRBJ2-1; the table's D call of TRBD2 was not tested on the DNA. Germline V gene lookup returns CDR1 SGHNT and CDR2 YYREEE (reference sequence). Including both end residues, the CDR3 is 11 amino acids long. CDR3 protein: CASSFSDGLSI.

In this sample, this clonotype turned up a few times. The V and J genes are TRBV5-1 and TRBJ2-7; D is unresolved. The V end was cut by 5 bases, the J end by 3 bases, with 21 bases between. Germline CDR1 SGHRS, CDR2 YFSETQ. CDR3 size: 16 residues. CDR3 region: CASSSGRVAALYEQYF. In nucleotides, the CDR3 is TGCGCCAGCAGTTCCGGCAGAGTAGCAGCCCTCTACGAGCAGTACTTC.

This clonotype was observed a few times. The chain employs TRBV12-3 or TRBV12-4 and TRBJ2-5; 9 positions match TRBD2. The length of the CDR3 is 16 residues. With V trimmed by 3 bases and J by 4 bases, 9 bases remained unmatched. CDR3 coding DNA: TGTGCCAGCAGTTTTTCCGGCGGGAGGGCCGGAGAGACCCAGTACTTC. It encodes CASSFSGGRAGETQYF.

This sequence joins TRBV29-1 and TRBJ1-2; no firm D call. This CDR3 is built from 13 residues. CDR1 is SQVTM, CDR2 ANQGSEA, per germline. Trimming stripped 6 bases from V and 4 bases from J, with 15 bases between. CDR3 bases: TGCAGCGTGGAGGAAGGCGGGTTCTATGGCTACACCTTC. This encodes CSVEEGGFYGYTF.

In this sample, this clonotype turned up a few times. CDR3 DNA: TGTGCCAGCAGCTCCGGCCGGAGCAATGAGCAGTTCTTC. Translation gives CASSSGRSNEQFF. The chain has TRBV11-3 and TRBJ2-1; D remains ambiguous. Trimming removed 4 bases at V and 6 bases at J, with 10 bases between. The germline V gene has CDR1 SGHNT and CDR2 YENEEA. This CDR3 contains 13 residues.

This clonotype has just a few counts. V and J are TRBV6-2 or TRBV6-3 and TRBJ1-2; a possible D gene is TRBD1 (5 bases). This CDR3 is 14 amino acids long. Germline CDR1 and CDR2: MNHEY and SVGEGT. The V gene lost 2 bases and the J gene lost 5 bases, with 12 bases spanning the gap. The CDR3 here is CASSYEATAYGYTF. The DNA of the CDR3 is TGTGCCAGCAGTTACGAGGCGACAGCTTATGGCTACACCTTC.

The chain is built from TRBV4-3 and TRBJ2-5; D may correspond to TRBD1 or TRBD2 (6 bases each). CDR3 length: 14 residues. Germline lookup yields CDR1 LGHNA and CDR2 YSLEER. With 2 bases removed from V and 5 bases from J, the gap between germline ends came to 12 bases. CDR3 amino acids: CASSQSLGGETQYF. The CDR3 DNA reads TGCGCCAGCAGCCAATCACTAGGGGGGGAGACCCAGTACTTC.

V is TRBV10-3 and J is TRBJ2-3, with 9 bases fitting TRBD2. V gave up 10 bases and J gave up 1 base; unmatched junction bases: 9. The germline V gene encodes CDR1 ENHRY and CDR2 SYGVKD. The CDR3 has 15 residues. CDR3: CASLMVAGGTDTQYF. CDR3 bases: TGTGCCAGCTTAATGGTAGCGGGAGGCACAGATACGCAGTATTTT.

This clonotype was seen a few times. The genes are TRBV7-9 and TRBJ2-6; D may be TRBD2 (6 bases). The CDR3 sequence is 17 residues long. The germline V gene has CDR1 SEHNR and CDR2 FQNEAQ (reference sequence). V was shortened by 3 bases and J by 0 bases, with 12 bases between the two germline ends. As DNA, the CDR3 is TGTGCCAGCAGCTTTAGCGGAGCGCGCTCTGGGGCCAACGTCCTGACTTTC. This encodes CASSFSGARSGANVLTF.